These 3 T cell receptor beta chains were sequenced from one sample in a study of beta chain features in type 1 diabetes. Sequenced material consisted of expressed TCRB transcripts (all of the isolated RNA was reverse transcribed). Method: immunoSEQ multiplex PCR; TCRdb's copy keeps in-frame clones and lacks some. This table has some 240,000 clones, about 11% appearing once. Sequences were obtained from central memory CD4+ T cells from blood. The receptors originated from a man between 18 and 35 years old in good health.

This clone was observed a handful of times. The V gene is TRBV19, the J gene TRBJ2-1, with D perhaps TRBD2 (6 bases). V lost 3 bases and J 0 bases, leaving 12 bases between the germline ends. CDR1 LNHDA and CDR2 SQIVND come from the germline V gene (reference sequence). The CDR3 spans 16 residues. The CDR3 sequence: CASSIRRGSSYNEQFF. The CDR3 DNA sequence: TGTGCCAGTAGTATCCGACGGGGGAGCTCCTACAATGAGCAGTTCTTC.

This clone was counted a few times. The V and J genes are TRBV4-1 and TRBJ2-1, with a weak D call TRBD1 (7 bases). The CDR3 extends over 15 amino acids. Trimming removed 0 bases at V and 11 bases at J, with 17 bases between. Germline assignment: CDR1 MGHRA and CDR2 YSYEKL. The CDR3 DNA follows: TGCGCCAGCAGCCAAGAACTAGCCCAAGGGGGCAAGCAGTTCTTC. Translation gives CASSQELAQGGKQFF.

The V gene is TRBV28, the J gene TRBJ1-1; TRBD1 agrees at 9 bases. Germline assignment: CDR1 MDHEN and CDR2 SYDVKM. This CDR3 contains 15 residues. Germline trimming cut 4 bases from V and 4 bases from J; bases unmatched to any gene: 7. In DNA form, the CDR3 reads TGTGCCAGCAGTTCCACCGGGACAGGGAGCACTGAAGCTTTCTTT. It yields the protein CASSSTGTGSTEAFF.